A selection of T cell receptor beta chains follows, all from one sample in a study of T-cell reconstitution after alpha-beta-depleted transplantation in children. TCRdb called the PCR reads again in MiXCR, with one record for every CDR3 protein. Here the sample spans hundreds of thousands of distinct CDR3 sequences, about an eighth being singletons. The source was PBMCs, collected before TCRalphabeta/CD19-depleted stem cell transplant. Receptor source: a girl aged 2-15 years with congenital amegakaryocytic thrombocytopenia, due to receive a stem cell transplant. Both conserved end residues are part of each CDR3. A D gene is named only where the DNA matches it firmly. Clone size, where shown, is once, few, many, or a class for clones that have expanded.

j_call,v_call,clone_size,d_call,cdr3_nt,cdr3_aa
TRBJ1-2,TRBV7-9,many,-,TGTGCCAGCAGCCTCCTAAGCCCCTATGGCTACACCTTC,CASSLLSPYGYTF
TRBJ2-2,TRBV19,few,-,TGTGCCAGTAGCCATCATGAAGACACCGGGGAGCTGTTTTTT,CASSHHEDTGELFF
TRBJ2-3,TRBV6-5,-,-,TGTGCCAGCAGCCGTCTTAGCGCGCATCGCACAGATACGCAGTATTTT,CASSRLSAHRTDTQYF
TRBJ2-7,TRBV5-1,many,TRBD1,TGCGCCAGCAGCGAGGGACAGGGACTCTACGAGCAGTACTTC,CASSEGQGLYEQYF
TRBJ2-1,TRBV6-1,few,-,TGTGCCAGCAGCGACTGGGCGGCATACTACAATGAGCAGTTCTTC,CASSDWAAYYNEQFF
TRBJ1-3,TRBV7-6,-,TRBD1,TGTGCCAGCAGCTTACGTGCCGTGGGACAGGGAAACACCATATATTTT,CASSLRAVGQGNTIYF
TRBJ2-1,TRBV7-6,-,TRBD2,TGTGCCAGCAGCCCATCGTCGGGGGGGTTCGCCAATGAGCAGTTCTTC,CASSPSSGGFANEQFF
TRBJ2-5,TRBV20-1,-,-,TGCAGTGCTAGTGACGCAAACCAAGAGACCCAGTACTTC,CSASDANQETQYF
TRBJ2-7,TRBV20-1,-,-,TGCAGTGCTAGGACAGGAGAATCCTACGAGCAGTACTTC,CSARTGESYEQYF
TRBJ1-5,TRBV12-3/TRBV12-4,many,-,TGTGCCAGCAGTCTGGAACTAGGGCCCCAGCATTTT,CASSLELGPQHF
TRBJ2-3,TRBV5-1,many,-,TGCGCCAGCAGCTCCGGGGCGGCTAGTCCCACAGATACGCAGTATTTT,CASSSGAASPTDTQYF
TRBJ1-1,TRBV20-1,-,-,TGCAGTGCTAGAGATAATGTGGTAGGTTTGGGGACTGAAGCTTTCTTT,CSARDNVVGLGTEAFF
TRBJ2-7,TRBV20-1,-,-,TGCAGTGCTAGTATAGACTATCCCTCGGGCTACGAGCAGTACTTC,CSASIDYPSGYEQYF
TRBJ2-1,TRBV20-1,many,-,TGCAGTGCTAGTGAGGGAGAGCAGTTCTTC,CSASEGEQFF
TRBJ1-1,TRBV29-1,-,-,TGCAGCGTTGAAGATCGTCGGAGGCACACTGAAGCTTTCTTT,CSVEDRRRHTEAFF
TRBJ2-7,TRBV7-9,many,-,TGTGCCAGCAGCTTAGGGCCCAACTCCTACGAGCAGTACTTC,CASSLGPNSYEQYF
TRBJ2-6,TRBV6-4,few,-,TGTGCCAGCAGTCCCCTGCCTGGGGCCAACGTCCTGACTTTC,CASSPLPGANVLTF
TRBJ2-1,TRBV9,few,-,TGTGCCAGCAATTTAGCGGACAATGAGCAGTTCTTC,CASNLADNEQFF
TRBJ1-5,TRBV2,-,-,TGTGCCAGCAGTGTTAACCCCAATCAGCCCCAGCATTTT,CASSVNPNQPQHF
TRBJ1-4,TRBV9,many,-,TGTGCCAGCAGCGTTTTGGATAATGAAAAACTGTTTTTT,CASSVLDNEKLFF
TRBJ2-1,TRBV15,many,TRBD2,TGTGCCACCGGGACTAGCGGGCGCTCCTACAATGAGCAGTTCTTC,CATGTSGRSYNEQFF
TRBJ2-4,TRBV28,many,-,TGTGCCAGCAGTTTCCAAAACATTCAGTACTTC,CASSFQNIQYF
TRBJ2-7,TRBV7-6,many,TRBD1,TGTGCCAGCAGCTTAGTGTTCGGGACAGGGGCCTACGAGCAGTACTTC,CASSLVFGTGAYEQYF
TRBJ2-1,TRBV7-6,-,-,TGTGCCAGCAGCCATCCTTTGGGCGGGACGTACAATGAGCAGTTCTTC,CASSHPLGGTYNEQFF
TRBJ1-2,TRBV29-1,many,TRBD1,TGCAGCGGACAGGGGACTGACTATGGCTACACCTTC,CSGQGTDYGYTF
TRBJ1-1,TRBV7-9,-,-,TGTGCCAGCAGCTTAGTCTTCTGGGGGTCCAACACTGAAGCTTTCTTT,CASSLVFWGSNTEAFF
TRBJ2-6,TRBV12-3/TRBV12-4,few,-,TGTGCCAGCAGTTTACATCCCTCTGGGGCCAACGTCCTGACTTTC,CASSLHPSGANVLTF
TRBJ2-5,TRBV7-9,many,TRBD1,TGTGCCAGCAGCTTACCAAGGACAGGTGTTAAAGAGACCCAGTACTTC,CASSLPRTGVKETQYF
TRBJ2-7,TRBV4-1,few,TRBD2,TGCGCCAGCAGCCATGTCCCTCCGGGACTAGCGGGAAACTACGAGCAGTACTTC,CASSHVPPGLAGNYEQYF
TRBJ2-1,TRBV5-1,many,TRBD1,TGCGCCAGCAGCCCGGGGACAGTTTACAATGAGCAGTTCTTC,CASSPGTVYNEQFF
TRBJ2-7,TRBV28,many,TRBD2,TGTGCCAGCAGTCCTACTAGCGGGAGGGCCTACGAGCAGTACTTC,CASSPTSGRAYEQYF
TRBJ2-1,TRBV18,-,TRBD2,TGTGCCAGCTCACCACCTACCGGGACTAGAAACGAGCAGTTCTTC,CASSPPTGTRNEQFF
TRBJ2-1,TRBV12-3/TRBV12-4,many,-,TGTGCCAGCAGTTTTTGGGATGAGCAGTTCTTC,CASSFWDEQFF
TRBJ2-1,TRBV20-1,many,TRBD2,TGCAGTGCTAATCTAGCGGGAGGGTATGCTGAGCAGTTCTTC,CSANLAGGYAEQFF
TRBJ2-5,TRBV11-2,-,TRBD1,TGTGCCAGCAGCTCGATAGGACAGGGTTCGGAGACCCAGTACTTC,CASSSIGQGSETQYF
TRBJ2-7,TRBV10-2,many,-,TGCGCCAGCAGTGAGGGGCCAGCTTCTCCGTACGAGCAGTACTTC,CASSEGPASPYEQYF
TRBJ2-3,TRBV20-1,many,TRBD1,TGCAGTGCCACCAGGGGGTATCCCACAGATACGCAGTATTTT,CSATRGYPTDTQYF
TRBJ2-1,TRBV20-1,many,TRBD2,TGCAGTGCCCGGACTAGCGGGAGGCAGAATGAGCAGTTCTTC,CSARTSGRQNEQFF
TRBJ2-5,TRBV29-1,many,-,TGCAGCGTCCACCCATCACGTAGCAGGGGGGAAGAGACCCAGTACTTC,CSVHPSRSRGEETQYF
TRBJ2-7,TRBV20-1,-,-,TGCAGTGCCCAAACCACTGTGGGGACCTACGAGCAGTACTTC,CSAQTTVGTYEQYF
TRBJ2-7,TRBV20-1,many,TRBD2,TGCAGTGCTTCACTAGCGGGAGGCCGGTACGAGCAGTACTTC,CSASLAGGRYEQYF
TRBJ1-2,TRBV6-5,many,-,TGTGCCAGCAGGGGCAGGGCGGCCGGCTACTATGGCTACACCTTC,CASRGRAAGYYGYTF
TRBJ2-3,TRBV7-8,-,-,TGTGCCAGCAGCTTAGGGGACTTCACAGATACGCAGTATTTT,CASSLGDFTDTQYF
TRBJ2-2,TRBV20-1,few,-,TGCAGTGCTAAAACGGACGAATCCACCGGGGAGCTGTTTTTT,CSAKTDESTGELFF
TRBJ1-1,TRBV6-5,many,-,TGTGCCAGCAGTTACGATCCATGGCAGCTCAACACTGAAGCTTTCTTT,CASSYDPWQLNTEAFF
TRBJ1-4,TRBV20-1,many,-,TGCAGTGCTGTTGACCCCCAGGGAGCTAATGAAAAACTGTTTTTT,CSAVDPQGANEKLFF
TRBJ1-3,TRBV7-9,few,TRBD1,TGTGCCAGCAGCTCTAGTGTGACAGGGAACTCTGGAAACACCATATATTTT,CASSSSVTGNSGNTIYF
TRBJ2-1,TRBV7-9,many,-,TGTGCCAGCAGCTTTACTGGGATTTCCCCCTACAATGAGCAGTTCTTC,CASSFTGISPYNEQFF
TRBJ2-5,TRBV20-1,many,-,TGCAGTGCTCTCCTAATACGGCCAGAGACCCAGTACTTC,CSALLIRPETQYF
TRBJ1-4,TRBV5-1,-,-,TGCGCCAGGAACAAGATGGCGGAGAATGAAAAACTGTTTTTT,CARNKMAENEKLFF
TRBJ2-3,TRBV12-3/TRBV12-4,few,TRBD2,TGTGCCAGCAGCATACTAGCGGGAGGAGCAGATACGCAGTATTTT,CASSILAGGADTQYF
TRBJ1-3,TRBV7-3,many,-,TGTGCCAGCAGCAGGGACGTCTCTGGAAACACCATATATTTT,CASSRDVSGNTIYF